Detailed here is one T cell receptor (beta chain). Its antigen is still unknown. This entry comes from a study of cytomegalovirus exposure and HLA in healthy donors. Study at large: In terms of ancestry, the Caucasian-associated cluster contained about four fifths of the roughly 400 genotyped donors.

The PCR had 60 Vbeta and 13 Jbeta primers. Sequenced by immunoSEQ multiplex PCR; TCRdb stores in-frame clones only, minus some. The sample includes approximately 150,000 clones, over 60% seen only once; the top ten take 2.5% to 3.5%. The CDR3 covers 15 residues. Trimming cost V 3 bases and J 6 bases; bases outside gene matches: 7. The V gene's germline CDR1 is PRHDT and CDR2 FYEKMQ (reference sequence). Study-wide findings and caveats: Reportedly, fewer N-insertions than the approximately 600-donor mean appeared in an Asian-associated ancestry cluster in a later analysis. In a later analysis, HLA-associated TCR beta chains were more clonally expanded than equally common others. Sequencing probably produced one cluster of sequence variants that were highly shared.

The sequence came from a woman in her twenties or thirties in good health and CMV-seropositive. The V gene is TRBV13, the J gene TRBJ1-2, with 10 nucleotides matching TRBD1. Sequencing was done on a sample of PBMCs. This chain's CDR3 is CASSLTGGVGNGYTF. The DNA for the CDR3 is TGTGCCAGCAGCTTGACAGGGGGCGTAGGGAATGGCTACACCTTC.